These 7 T cell receptor beta chains were all obtained from the same sample, sequenced in a study of T cell responses to AZD1222 COVID-19 vaccine. Libraries were prepared by immunoSEQ multiplex PCR; TCRdb keeps only in-frame clonotypes and omits some of them. The table records around 110,000 clones, around 94% of them present only once. Sequenced material: peripheral blood, taken 28 days after the second AZD1222 dose. The source is an adult who received the AZD1222 COVID-19 vaccine.

As regards this clone: The sample carries other DNA sequences with the same CDR3. The chain couples TRBV18 to TRBJ2-7, with 9 positions matching TRBD1. Germline V gene data show CDR1 as KGHSH and CDR2 as LQKENI. The CDR3 is made up of 14 amino acids. J gave up 4 bases and V 3 bases, and 4 bases lay outside the gene matches. The CDR3 DNA is TGTGCCAGCTCACCCGGGACAGGGTCGTACGAGCAGTACTTC. It specifies CASSPGTGSYEQYF. Using reference TRBV18 and TRBJ2-7 for the parts outside the CDR3, the full variable domain is NAGVMQNPRHLVRRRGQEARLRCSPMKGHSHVYWYRQLPEEGLKFMVYLQKENIIDESGMPKERFSAEFPKEGPSILRIQQVVRGDSAAYFCASSPGTGSYEQYFGPGTRLTVT.

CDR3 residues: CASSLQSLGSEQYF. DNA of the CDR3: TGTGCCAGCAGTCTACAGTCCTTAGGAAGCGAGCAGTACTTC. The chain combines TRBV28 with TRBJ2-7; no firm D call. The V gene's germline CDR1 is MDHEN and CDR2 SYDVKM. Trimming removed 5 bases from V and 6 bases from J, with 17 bases in between. The CDR3 loop spans 14 amino acids.

This clone was seen just once. This sequence joins TRBV24-1 and TRBJ2-3, with TRBD1 as a possible D gene (6 bases). V was clipped by 3 bases and J by 1 base, with 7 bases between them. The CDR3 sequence is 14 residues long. CDR1 and CDR2 from the germline V gene are KGHDR and SFDVKD. CDR3 bases: TGTGCCACCAGTGATCGGACAGGCACAGATACGCAGTATTTT. As protein: CATSDRTGTDTQYF.

V is TRBV10-1 and J is TRBJ2-1, with a tentative D call TRBD2 (5 bases). V was cut by 10 bases and J by 0 bases, with 16 bases left in between. The CDR3 runs 15 residues. Germline V gives CDR1 WNHNN, CDR2 SYGVQD (reference sequence). CDR3 sequence reads: CATSRKRNSYNEQFF. DNA for the CDR3: TGCGCCACCTCCCGCAAGCGGAACTCCTACAATGAGCAGTTCTTC.

The V and J genes are TRBV30 and TRBJ1-6; no clear D. This CDR3 is 15 amino acids long. Germline V lookup: CDR1 GTSNPN, CDR2 SVGIG (reference sequence). The V end was cut by 1 base, the J end by 5 bases, with 12 bases between. In nucleotides, the CDR3 is TGTGCCTGGAGTGAAGGCAGGTTGGATAATTCACCCCTCCACTTT. As protein: CAWSEGRLDNSPLHF.

V usage is TRBV4-1 and J usage is TRBJ2-1, with TRBD2 matching over 10 bases. This CDR3 is built from 18 residues. Germline V CDR1 and CDR2: MGHRA, YSYEKL. Germline trimming cut 0 bases from V and 4 bases from J; bases unmatched to any gene: 9. The CDR3 nucleotides read TGCGCCAGCAGCCAAGACACCGGCGGACTAGCGGCTTACAATGAGCAGTTCTTC. Translated: CASSQDTGGLAAYNEQFF.

A word on this clone: Compared with germline, one end of the junction differs, possibly owing to a read error. The chain is built from TRBV3-1 (or the pseudogene TRBV3-2) and TRBJ1-5, with TRBD1 identical over 7 bases. Looked up from germline, CDR1 is LGHDT and CDR2 is YNNKEL (reference sequence). CDR3 length: 15 amino acids. The CDR3 DNA is TGTGCCAGCAGCCAAGATGGAGGGGGCAAGCAGCCCCAGCATTTT. Amino acids: CASSQDGGGKQPQHF.